This T cell receptor beta chain was documented in a study of blood T cell repertoires in COVID-19. On the study more broadly: Two consecutive negative NP/OP PCR tests, clearance, or resolved symptoms defined Cohort 3 recovery.

The trim removed 5 bases at V and 6 bases at J, leaving 6 bases unmatched. CDR3 length: 15 amino acids. Per germline, CDR1 MNHEY and CDR2 SVGAGI. Everyone who took part was roughly 18 to 89 years old, and they came from roughly 25 US areas. TCRdb keeps only in-frame clones here, not all; method: immunoSEQ multiplex PCR. The sample contains 350,000 to 400,000 clones, approximately 89% of which appear only once. This clone was picked up one time. Sequencing was performed on PBMCs or T cells enriched from blood (not recorded which). V usage is TRBV6-5 and J usage is TRBJ2-3, with 12 bases identical to TRBD2. The origin of this receptor is a man aged 40-49 years in a cohort exposed to, infected with or recovered from COVID-19 (not recorded which). As DNA, the CDR3 is TGTGCCAGCAGTAGACTAGCGGGAGAGGCTGATACGCAGTATTTT. It specifies CASSRLAGEADTQYF.